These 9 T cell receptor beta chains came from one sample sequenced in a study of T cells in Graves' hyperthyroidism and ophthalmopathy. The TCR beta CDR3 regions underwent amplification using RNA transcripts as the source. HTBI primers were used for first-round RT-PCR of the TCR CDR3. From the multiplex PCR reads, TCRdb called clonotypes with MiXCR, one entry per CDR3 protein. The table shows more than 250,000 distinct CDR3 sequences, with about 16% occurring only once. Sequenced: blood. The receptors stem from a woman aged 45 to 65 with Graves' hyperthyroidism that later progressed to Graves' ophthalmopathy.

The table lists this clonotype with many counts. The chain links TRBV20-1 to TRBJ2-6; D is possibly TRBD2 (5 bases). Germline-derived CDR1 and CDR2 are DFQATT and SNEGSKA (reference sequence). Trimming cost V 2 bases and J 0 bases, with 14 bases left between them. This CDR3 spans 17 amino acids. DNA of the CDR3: TGCAGTGCTAGACAGAAACGCGGGCACTCTGGGGCCAACGTCCTGACTTTC. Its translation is CSARQKRGHSGANVLTF.

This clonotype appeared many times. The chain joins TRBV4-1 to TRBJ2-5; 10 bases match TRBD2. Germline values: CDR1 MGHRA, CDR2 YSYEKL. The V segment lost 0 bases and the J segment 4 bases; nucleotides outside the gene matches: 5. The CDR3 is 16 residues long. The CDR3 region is CASSQDGASGRETQYF. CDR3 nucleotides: TGCGCCAGCAGCCAAGATGGGGCTAGCGGGAGAGAGACCCAGTACTTC.

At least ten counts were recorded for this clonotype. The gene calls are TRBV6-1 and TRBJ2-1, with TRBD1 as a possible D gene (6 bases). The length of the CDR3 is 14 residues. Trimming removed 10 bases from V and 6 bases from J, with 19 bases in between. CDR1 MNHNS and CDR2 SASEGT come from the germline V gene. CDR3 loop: CATNRQDKGNEQFF. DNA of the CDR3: TGTGCCACGAACCGACAGGACAAGGGCAATGAGCAGTTCTTC.

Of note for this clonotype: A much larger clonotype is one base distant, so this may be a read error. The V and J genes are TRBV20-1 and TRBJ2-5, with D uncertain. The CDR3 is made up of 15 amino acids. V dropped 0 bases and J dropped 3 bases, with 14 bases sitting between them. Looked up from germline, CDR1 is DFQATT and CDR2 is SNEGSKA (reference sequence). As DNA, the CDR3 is TGCAGTGCTAGAGATGGAGCGACGACCAAAGAGACCCAGTACTTC. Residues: CSARDGATTKETQYF.

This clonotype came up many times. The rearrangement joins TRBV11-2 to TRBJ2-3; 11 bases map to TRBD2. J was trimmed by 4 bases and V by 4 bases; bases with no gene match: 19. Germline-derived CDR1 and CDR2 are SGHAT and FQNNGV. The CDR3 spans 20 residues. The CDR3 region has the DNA TGTGCCAGCAGCTCGTGGCGGGTGATACTAGCGGGAGAGGAGCCAGATACGCAGTATTTT. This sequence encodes CASSSWRVILAGEEPDTQYF.

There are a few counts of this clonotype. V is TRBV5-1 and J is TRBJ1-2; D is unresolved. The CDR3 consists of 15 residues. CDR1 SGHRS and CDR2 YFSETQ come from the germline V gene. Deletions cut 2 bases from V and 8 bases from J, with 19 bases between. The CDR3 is CASSFYPGPRGGYTF. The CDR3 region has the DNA TGCGCCAGCAGCTTCTACCCCGGGCCCAGAGGGGGCTACACCTTC.

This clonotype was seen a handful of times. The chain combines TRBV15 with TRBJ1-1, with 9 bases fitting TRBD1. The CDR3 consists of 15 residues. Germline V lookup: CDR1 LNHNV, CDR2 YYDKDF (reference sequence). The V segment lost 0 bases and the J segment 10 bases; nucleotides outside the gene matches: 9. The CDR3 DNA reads TGTGCCACCAGCAGAGAGGGGAGACAGGGGGATCGAGCTTTCTTT. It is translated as CATSREGRQGDRAFF.

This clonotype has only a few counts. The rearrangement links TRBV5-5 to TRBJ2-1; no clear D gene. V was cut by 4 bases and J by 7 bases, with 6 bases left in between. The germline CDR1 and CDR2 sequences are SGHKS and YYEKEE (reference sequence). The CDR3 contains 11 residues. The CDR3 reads CASSQTNEQFF. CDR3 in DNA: TGTGCCAGCAGCCAGACAAATGAGCAGTTCTTC.

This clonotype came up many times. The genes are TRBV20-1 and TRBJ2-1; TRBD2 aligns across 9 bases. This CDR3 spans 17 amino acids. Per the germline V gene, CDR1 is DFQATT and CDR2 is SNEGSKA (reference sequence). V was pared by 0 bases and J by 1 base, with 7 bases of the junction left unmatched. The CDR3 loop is CSARDRSSGISYNEQFF. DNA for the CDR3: TGCAGTGCTAGAGATCGGTCTAGCGGGATTTCCTACAATGAGCAGTTCTTC.